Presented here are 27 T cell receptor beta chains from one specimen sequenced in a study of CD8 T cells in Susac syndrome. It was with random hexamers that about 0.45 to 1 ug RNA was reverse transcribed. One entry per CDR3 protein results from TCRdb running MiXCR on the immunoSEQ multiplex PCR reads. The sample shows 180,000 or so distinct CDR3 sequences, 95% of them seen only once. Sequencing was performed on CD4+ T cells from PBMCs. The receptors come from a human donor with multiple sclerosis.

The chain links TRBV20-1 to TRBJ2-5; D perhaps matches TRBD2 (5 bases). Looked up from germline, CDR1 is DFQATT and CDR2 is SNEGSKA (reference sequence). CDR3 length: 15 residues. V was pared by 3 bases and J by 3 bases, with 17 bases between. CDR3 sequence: CSASSAKEVEETQYF. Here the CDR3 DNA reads TGCAGTGCTAGTTCAGCGAAGGAGGTGGAAGAGACCCAGTACTTC.

CDR3 bases: TGTGCCAGCAGTTTATTAACCGGGACTAGCTACAATGAGCAGTTCTTC. Amino acids: CASSLLTGTSYNEQFF. The rearrangement joins TRBV27 to TRBJ2-1; 8 positions match TRBD2. CDR3 length: 16 amino acids. V was pared by 1 base and J by 3 bases, with 5 bases of the junction left unmatched. The germline CDR1 and CDR2 sequences are MNHEY and SMNVEV (reference sequence).

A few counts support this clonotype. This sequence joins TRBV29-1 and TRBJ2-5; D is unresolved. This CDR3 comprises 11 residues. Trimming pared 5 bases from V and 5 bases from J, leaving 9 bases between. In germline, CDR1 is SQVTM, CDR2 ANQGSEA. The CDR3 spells CSVRPRETQYF. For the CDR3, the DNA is TGCAGCGTTCGACCCAGGGAGACCCAGTACTTC.

For the CDR3, the DNA is TGTGCCAGCAGCTCCTACGGGGGAGGCGAGACCCAGTACTTC. This sequence encodes CASSSYGGGETQYF. The V and J genes are TRBV11-2 and TRBJ2-5, with a possible D match to TRBD2 (6 bases). From germline, CDR1 is SGHAT and CDR2 FQNNGV. V lost 4 bases and J lost 5, with 14 bases in between. The CDR3 has 14 amino acids.

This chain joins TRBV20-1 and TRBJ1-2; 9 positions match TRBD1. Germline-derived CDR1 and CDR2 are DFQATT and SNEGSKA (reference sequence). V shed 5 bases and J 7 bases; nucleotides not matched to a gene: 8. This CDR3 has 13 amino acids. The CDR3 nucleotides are TGCAGTGCTGGGGACAGGGCCATCGGTGGCTACACCTTC. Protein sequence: CSAGDRAIGGYTF.

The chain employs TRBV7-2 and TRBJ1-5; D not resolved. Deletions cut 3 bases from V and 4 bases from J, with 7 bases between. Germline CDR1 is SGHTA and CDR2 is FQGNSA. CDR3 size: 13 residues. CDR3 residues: CASSFTKNQPQHF. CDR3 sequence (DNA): TGTGCCAGCAGCTTTACCAAGAATCAGCCCCAGCATTTT.

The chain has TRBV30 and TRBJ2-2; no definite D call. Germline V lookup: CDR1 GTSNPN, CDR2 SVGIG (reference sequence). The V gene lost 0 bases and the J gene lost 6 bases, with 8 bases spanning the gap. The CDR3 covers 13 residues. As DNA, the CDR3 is TGTGCCTGGAGTGTACTGGTGGCCGGGGAGCTGTTTTTT. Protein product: CAWSVLVAGELFF.

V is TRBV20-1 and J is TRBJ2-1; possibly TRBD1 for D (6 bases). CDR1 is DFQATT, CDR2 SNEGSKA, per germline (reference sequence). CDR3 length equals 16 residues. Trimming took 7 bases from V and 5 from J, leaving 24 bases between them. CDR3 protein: CSVNPRRGLTNNEQFF. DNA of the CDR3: TGCAGTGTCAACCCTCGAAGGGGGTTAACTAACAATGAGCAGTTCTTC.

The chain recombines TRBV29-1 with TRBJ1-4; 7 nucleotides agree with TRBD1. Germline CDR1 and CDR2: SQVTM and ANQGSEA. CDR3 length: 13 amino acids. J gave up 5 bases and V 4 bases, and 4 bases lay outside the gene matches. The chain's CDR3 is CSVGVTGNEKLFF. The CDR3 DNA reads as TGCAGCGTTGGCGTGACAGGGAATGAAAAACTGTTTTTT. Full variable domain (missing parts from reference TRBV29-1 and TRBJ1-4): SAVISQKPSRDICQRGTSLTIQCQVDSQVTMMFWYRQQPGQSLTLIATANQGSEATYESGFVIDKFPISRPNLTFSTLTVSNMSPEDSSIYLCSVGVTGNEKLFFGSGTQLSVL.

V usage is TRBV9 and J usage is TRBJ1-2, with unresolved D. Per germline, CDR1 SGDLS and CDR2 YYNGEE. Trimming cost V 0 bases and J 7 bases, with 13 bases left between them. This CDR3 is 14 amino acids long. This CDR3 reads CASSVGTLTGGYTF. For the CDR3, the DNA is TGTGCCAGCAGCGTAGGGACCTTGACGGGTGGCTACACCTTC.

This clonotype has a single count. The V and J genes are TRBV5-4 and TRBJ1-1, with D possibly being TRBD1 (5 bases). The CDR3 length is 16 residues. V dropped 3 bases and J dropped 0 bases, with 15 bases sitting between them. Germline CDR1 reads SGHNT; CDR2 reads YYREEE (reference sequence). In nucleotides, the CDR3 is TGTGCCAGCAGCTCCGGGACGGACTTTATGAACACTGAAGCTTTCTTT. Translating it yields CASSSGTDFMNTEAFF.

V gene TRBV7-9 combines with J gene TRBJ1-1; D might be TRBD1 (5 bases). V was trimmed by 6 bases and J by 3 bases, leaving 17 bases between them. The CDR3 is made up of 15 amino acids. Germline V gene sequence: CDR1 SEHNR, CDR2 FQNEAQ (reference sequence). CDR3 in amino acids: CASRLSQGGDTEAFF. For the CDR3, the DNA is TGTGCCAGCAGACTTAGTCAGGGAGGGGACACTGAAGCTTTCTTT.

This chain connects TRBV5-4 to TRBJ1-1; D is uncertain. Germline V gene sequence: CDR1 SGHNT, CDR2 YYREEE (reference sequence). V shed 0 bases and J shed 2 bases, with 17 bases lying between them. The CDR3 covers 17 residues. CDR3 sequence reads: CASSLGPREAPNTEAFF. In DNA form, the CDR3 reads TGTGCCAGCAGCTTGGGGCCGAGGGAGGCCCCCAACACTGAAGCTTTCTTT.

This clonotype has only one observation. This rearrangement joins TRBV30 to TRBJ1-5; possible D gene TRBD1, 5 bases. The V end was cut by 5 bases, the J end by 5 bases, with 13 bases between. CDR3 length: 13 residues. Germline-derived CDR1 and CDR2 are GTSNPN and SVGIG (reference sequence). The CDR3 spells CAWAAETDQPQHF. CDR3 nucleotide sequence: TGTGCCTGGGCCGCGGAGACAGATCAGCCCCAGCATTTT. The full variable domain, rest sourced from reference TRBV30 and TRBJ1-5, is SQTIHQWPATLVQPVGSPLSLECTVEGTSNPNLYWYRQAAGRGLQLLFYSVGIGQISSEVPQNLSASRPQDRQFILSSKKLLLSDSGFYLCAWAAETDQPQHFGDGTRLSIL.

The chain's CDR3 is CASSQSGGFDGYTF. DNA for the CDR3: TGTGCCAGCAGTCAAAGCGGGGGATTCGATGGCTACACCTTC. V is TRBV28 and J is TRBJ1-2; D perhaps matches TRBD1 (5 bases). The V gene's germline CDR1 is MDHEN and CDR2 SYDVKM. The CDR3 covers 14 residues. V shed 5 bases and J shed 6 bases, with 16 bases lying between them.

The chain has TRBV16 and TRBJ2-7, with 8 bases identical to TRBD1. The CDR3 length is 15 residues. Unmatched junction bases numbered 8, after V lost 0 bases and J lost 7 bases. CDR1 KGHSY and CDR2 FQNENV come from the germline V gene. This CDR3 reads CASSQSNAGGAEQYF. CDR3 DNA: TGTGCCAGCAGCCAATCTAATGCAGGGGGCGCGGAGCAGTACTTC.

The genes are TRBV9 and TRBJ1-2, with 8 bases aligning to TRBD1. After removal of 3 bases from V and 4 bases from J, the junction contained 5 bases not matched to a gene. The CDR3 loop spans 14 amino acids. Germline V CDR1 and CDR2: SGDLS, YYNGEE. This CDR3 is CASSAGTGSYGYTF. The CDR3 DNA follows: TGTGCCAGCAGCGCAGGGACAGGATCCTATGGCTACACCTTC.

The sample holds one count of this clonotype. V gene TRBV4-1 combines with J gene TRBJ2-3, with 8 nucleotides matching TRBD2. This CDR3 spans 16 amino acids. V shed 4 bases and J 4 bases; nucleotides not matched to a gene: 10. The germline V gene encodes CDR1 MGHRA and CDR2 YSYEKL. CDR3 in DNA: TGCGCCAGCAGCCTCGGGGGGGGGCTTGGTCCAGATACGCAGTATTTT. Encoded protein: CASSLGGGLGPDTQYF.

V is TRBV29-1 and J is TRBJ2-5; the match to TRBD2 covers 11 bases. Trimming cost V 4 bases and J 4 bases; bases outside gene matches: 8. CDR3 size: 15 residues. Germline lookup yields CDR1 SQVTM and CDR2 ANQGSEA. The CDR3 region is CSVARTSGPGETQYF. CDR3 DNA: TGCAGCGTTGCTAGGACTAGCGGGCCCGGAGAGACCCAGTACTTC.

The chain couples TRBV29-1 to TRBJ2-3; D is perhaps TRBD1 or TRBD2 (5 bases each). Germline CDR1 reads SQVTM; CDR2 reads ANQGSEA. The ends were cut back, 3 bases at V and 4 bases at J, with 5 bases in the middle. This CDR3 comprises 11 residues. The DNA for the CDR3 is TGCAGCGTTGAGGGGGCAGATACGCAGTATTTT. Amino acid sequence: CSVEGADTQYF.

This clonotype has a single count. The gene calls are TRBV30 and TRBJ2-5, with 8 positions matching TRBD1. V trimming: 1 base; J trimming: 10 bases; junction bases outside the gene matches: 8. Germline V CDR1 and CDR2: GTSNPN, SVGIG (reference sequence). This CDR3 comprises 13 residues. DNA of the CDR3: TGTGCCTGGAGTGGGGGGACAGGAGTGGTCCAGTACTTC. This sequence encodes CAWSGGTGVVQYF.

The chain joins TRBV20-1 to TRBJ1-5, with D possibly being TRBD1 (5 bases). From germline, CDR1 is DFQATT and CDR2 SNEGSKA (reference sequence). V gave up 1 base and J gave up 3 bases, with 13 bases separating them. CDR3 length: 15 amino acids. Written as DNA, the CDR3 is TGCAGTGCTAGAGGGGCGCGGGGGGACAATCAGCCCCAGCATTTT. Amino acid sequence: CSARGARGDNQPQHF.

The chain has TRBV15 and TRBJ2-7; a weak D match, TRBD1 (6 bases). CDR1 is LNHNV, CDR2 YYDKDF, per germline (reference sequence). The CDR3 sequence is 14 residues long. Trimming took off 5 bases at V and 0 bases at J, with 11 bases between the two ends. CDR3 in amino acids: CATSDRTVSYEQYF. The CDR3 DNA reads TGTGCCACCAGCGACCGGACAGTCTCCTACGAGCAGTACTTC.

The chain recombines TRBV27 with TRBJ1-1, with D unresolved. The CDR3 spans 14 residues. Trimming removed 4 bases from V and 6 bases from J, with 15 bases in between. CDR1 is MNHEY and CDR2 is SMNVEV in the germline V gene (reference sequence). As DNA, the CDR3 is TGTGCCAGCAGTTCTACAAGGGAGTACCCTGAAGCTTTCTTT. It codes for CASSSTREYPEAFF.

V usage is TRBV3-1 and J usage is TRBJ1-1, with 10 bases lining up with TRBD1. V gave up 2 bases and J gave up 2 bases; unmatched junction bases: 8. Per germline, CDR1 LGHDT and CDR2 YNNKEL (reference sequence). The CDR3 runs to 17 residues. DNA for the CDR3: TGTGCCAGCAGCCAAACGACAGGGGGCCTGAAAAACACTGAAGCTTTCTTT. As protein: CASSQTTGGLKNTEAFF.

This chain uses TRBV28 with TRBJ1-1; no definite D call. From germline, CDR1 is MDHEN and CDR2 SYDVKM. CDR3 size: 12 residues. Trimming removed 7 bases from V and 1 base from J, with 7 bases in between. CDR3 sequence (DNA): TGTGCCAGCAACTCAGGGAACACTGAAGCTTTCTTT. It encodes CASNSGNTEAFF.

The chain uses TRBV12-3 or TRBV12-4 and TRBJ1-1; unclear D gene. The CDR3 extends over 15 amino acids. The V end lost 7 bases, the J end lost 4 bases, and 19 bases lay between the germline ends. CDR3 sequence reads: CASTLGGHFGTEAFF. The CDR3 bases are TGTGCCAGCACCCTTGGTGGGCACTTCGGCACTGAAGCTTTCTTT.